The clone carrying this T cell receptor beta chain was found once. The antigen is unknown. Some clones are missing from TCRdb's copy, which holds only in-frame ones; the method was immunoSEQ multiplex PCR. Among 60,000 to 70,000 clones, 84% were seen once, and the ten largest hold around 1.7%. This entry is derived from a study of OX40 agonist ivuxolimab in advanced cancers. About the study: Six ivuxolimab dose levels, 0.01 to 10 mg/kg, were given intravenously every 2 weeks. From roughly 20 to 90 years was the age range, with a mean of around 56 years, and over 70% were male. General study findings and limits: Specificity for antigen went undetermined in the expanded peripheral T cells. Clonal expansion was among the lowest in partial responders at 0.1-3.0 mg/kg, especially CD8+.

Sequencing used CD4+ or CD8+ T cells sorted from blood, obtained in a trial of the OX40 agonist ivuxolimab. The TCR originated in an adult with an advanced solid tumor such as melanoma, head and neck, liver or kidney cancer.

Written as DNA, the CDR3 is TGTGCCACCTCACTTGGACAGGAGTACGAGCAGTACTTC. The encoded protein is CATSLGQEYEQYF. The V call is TRBV28, the J call TRBJ2-7; TRBD1 matches at 7 bases. With 10 bases clipped from V and 4 bases from J, the junction kept 10 bases outside the gene matches. The CDR3 is 13 residues long. Germline CDR1 reads MDHEN; CDR2 reads SYDVKM.